This TCR beta chain was identified in a study of blood T cell repertoires in COVID-19. About the study: The analysed material was cDNA or gDNA that came from T cells, B-cell-depleted T cells, or PBMCs.

V lost 1 base, J lost 0 bases, and 8 bases lay in between. Looked up from germline, CDR1 is KGHDR and CDR2 is SFDVKD. There are 16 residues in the CDR3. Sequenced by immunoSEQ multiplex PCR; TCRdb stores in-frame clones only, minus some. The sample lists around 92,000 clones, 74% occurring once. Enrolled during active infection, Seattle patients were then followed longitudinally. The chain couples TRBV24-1 to TRBJ2-2, with a weak D call TRBD1 (6 bases). The sequence was obtained from a man between 65 and 80 years old with COVID-19, enrolled during active disease. Material for sequencing was peripheral blood. The CDR3 sequence is CATSDLKGANTGELFF. The CDR3 DNA follows: TGTGCCACCAGTGATTTAAAGGGGGCGAACACCGGGGAGCTGTTTTTT.